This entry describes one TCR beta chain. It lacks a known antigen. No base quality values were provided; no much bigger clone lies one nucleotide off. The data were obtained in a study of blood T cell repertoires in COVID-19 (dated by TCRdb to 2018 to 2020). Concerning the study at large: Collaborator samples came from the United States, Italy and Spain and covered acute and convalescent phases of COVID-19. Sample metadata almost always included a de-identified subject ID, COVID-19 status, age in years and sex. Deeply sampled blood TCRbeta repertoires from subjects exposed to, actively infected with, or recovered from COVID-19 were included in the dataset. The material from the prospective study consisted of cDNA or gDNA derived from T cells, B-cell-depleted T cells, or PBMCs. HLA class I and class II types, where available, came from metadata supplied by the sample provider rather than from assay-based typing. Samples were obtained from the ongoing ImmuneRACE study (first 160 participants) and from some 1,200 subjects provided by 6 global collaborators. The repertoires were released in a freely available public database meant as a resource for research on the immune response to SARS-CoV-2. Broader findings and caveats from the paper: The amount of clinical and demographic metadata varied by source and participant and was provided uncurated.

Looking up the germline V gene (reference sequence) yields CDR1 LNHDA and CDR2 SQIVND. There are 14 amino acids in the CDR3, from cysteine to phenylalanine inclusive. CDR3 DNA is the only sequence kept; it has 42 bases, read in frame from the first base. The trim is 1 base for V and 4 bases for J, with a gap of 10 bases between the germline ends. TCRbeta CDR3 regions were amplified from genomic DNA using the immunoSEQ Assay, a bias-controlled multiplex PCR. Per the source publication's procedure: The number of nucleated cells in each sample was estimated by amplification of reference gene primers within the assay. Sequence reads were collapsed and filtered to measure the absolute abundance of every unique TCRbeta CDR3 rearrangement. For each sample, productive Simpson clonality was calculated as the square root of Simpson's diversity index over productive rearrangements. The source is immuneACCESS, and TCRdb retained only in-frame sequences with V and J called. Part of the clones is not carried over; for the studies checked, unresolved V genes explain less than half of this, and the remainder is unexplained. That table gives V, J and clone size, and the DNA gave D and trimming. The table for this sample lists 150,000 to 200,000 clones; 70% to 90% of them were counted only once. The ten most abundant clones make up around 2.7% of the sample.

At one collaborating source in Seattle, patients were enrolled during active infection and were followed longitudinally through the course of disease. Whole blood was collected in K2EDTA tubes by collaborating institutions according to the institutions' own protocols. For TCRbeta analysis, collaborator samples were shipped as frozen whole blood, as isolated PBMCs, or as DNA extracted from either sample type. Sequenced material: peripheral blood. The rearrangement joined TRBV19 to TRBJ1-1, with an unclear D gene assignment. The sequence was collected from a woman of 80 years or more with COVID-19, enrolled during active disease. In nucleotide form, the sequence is TGTGCCAGTAGTATAGTGAGGGTCGGCACTGAAGCTTTCTTT. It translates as CASSIVRVGTEAFF.